The next 28 T cell receptor beta chains were all read from a single sample in a study of blood T cell repertoires in COVID-19. Clones were read by immunoSEQ multiplex PCR, and TCRdb kept only the in-frame ones, dropping some. Of under 250,000 clones in the sample, roughly four fifths were seen once. Sequenced sample: PBMCs or T cells enriched from blood (not recorded which). The receptors were gathered from a woman in her fifties or sixties who had recovered from COVID-19.

This chain links TRBV6-5 with TRBJ2-2, with TRBD2 matching 7 bases. Germline V gene sequence: CDR1 MNHEY, CDR2 SVGAGI. The CDR3 length is 14 residues. J was trimmed by 6 bases and V by 6 bases; bases with no gene match: 7. The CDR3 loop reads CASRPPGRSGELFF. The CDR3 DNA is TGTGCCAGCAGACCCCCCGGGAGGTCCGGGGAGCTGTTTTTT.

With regard to this clone: The sample contains more than one DNA sequence encoding this CDR3. The chain recombines TRBV18 with TRBJ1-2, with D hard to call. The ends were cut back, 2 bases at V and 8 bases at J, with 9 bases in the middle. CDR1 and CDR2 (germline): KGHSH, LQKENI. The CDR3 is made up of 12 amino acids. The chain's CDR3 is CASSPSGGGYTF. The CDR3 DNA reads as TGTGCCAGCTCACCAAGCGGCGGCGGCTACACCTTC.

V and J are TRBV5-8 and TRBJ1-2; tentative D call: TRBD1 (5 bases). V was pared by 5 bases and J by 8 bases, with 13 bases between. Looked up from germline, CDR1 is SGHTS and CDR2 is YDEGEE. The CDR3 extends over 12 amino acids. CDR3 in DNA: TGTGCCAGCAGTCTGCCGCCAGGGGGCTACACCTTC. Translation gives CASSLPPGGYTF.

The CDR3 protein is CASSLGLARPRETQYF. CDR3 in DNA: TGTGCCAGCAGCTTGGGACTAGCGAGGCCCCGGGAGACCCAGTACTTC. The chain has TRBV5-6 and TRBJ2-5; TRBD2 matches at 8 bases. CDR1 is SGHDT, CDR2 YYEEEE, per germline. The CDR3 loop spans 16 amino acids. Trimming took 0 bases from V and 5 from J; bases not matched to a gene: 9.

This clone was detected only once. The rearrangement joins TRBV12-3 or TRBV12-4 to TRBJ2-1; D unresolved. V lost 6 bases to trimming and J lost 13 bases, with 10 bases between them. The CDR3 length is 10 residues. The CDR3 sequence: CASSRIVQFF. CDR3 nucleotides: TGTGCCAGCAGCCGTATCGTCCAGTTCTTC.

The rearrangement links TRBV27 to TRBJ1-2, with 9 positions matching TRBD1. CDR1 and CDR2 (germline): MNHEY, SMNVEV (reference sequence). Losses at the gene ends were 2 bases for V and 6 bases for J; bases not matched to a gene: 7. This CDR3 region has 15 residues. Here the CDR3 reads CASSLTATGGDGYTF. CDR3 sequence (DNA): TGTGCCAGCAGTTTAACTGCGACAGGGGGAGATGGCTACACCTTC.

V gene TRBV24-1 combines with J gene TRBJ2-3; D call uncertain. Germline V CDR1 and CDR2: KGHDR, SFDVKD. The V gene lost 4 bases and the J gene lost 6 bases, with 7 bases spanning the gap. The CDR3 loop spans 12 amino acids. Here the CDR3 DNA reads TGTGCCACCAGTGAACGAGGCGATACGCAGTATTTT. Translating gives CATSERGDTQYF.

The table lists this clone with a count of one. Germline is not matched at one junction end, which may reflect a read error. The chain links TRBV19 to TRBJ1-2; TRBD1 is a possible D gene (5 bases). The CDR3 is 12 residues long. The germline V gene has CDR1 LNHDA and CDR2 SQIVND (reference sequence). The CDR3 nucleotides read TGTGCCAGTAGTGCGGTGGTGGGGCCTAGGGCATTC. Translated, it gives CASSAVVGPRAF.

The DNA for the CDR3 is TGTGCCAGCAGCTTACTCGGGGGTGAGCAGTTCTTC. Translating it yields CASSLLGGEQFF. This chain links TRBV7-3 with TRBJ2-1; TRBD2 is a possible D gene (6 bases). Trimming took off 2 bases at V and 9 bases at J, with 8 bases between the two ends. This CDR3 is built from 12 residues. Germline V gene data show CDR1 as SGHTA and CDR2 as FQGTGA.

In DNA, the CDR3 is TGTGCCAGCAGTTACTCGGGCAGGGGGACTGGCTACACCTTC. Translating gives CASSYSGRGTGYTF. This rearrangement joins TRBV6-6 to TRBJ1-2; 7 positions agree with TRBD1. After removal of 0 bases from V and 7 bases from J, the junction contained 5 bases not matched to a gene. This CDR3 is built from 14 residues. Per germline, CDR1 MNHNY and CDR2 SVGAGI (reference sequence).

J is TRBJ1-1 and V is TRBV5-1; D possibly corresponds to TRBD1 (6 bases). CDR3 length: 13 amino acids. Looked up from germline, CDR1 is SGHRS and CDR2 is YFSETQ. Trimming took off 3 bases at V and 6 bases at J, with 12 bases between the two ends. In DNA, the CDR3 is TGCGCCAGCAGCTGGGAGGGGGGAGCTGAAGCTTTCTTT. Its translation: CASSWEGGAEAFF.

This chain connects TRBV5-5 to TRBJ1-3; no clear D gene. Per germline, CDR1 SGHKS and CDR2 YYEKEE (reference sequence). The length of the CDR3 is 16 residues. Trimming took 4 bases from V and 0 from J, leaving 14 bases between them. The DNA for the CDR3 is TGTGCCAGCAGCGCCTTTTTGGCCAGCTCTGGAAACACCATATATTTT. Its translation is CASSAFLASSGNTIYF.

V and J are TRBV5-1 and TRBJ2-5, with 7 bases fitting TRBD1. In germline, CDR1 is SGHRS, CDR2 YFSETQ. V was pared by 4 bases and J by 5 bases, with 5 bases of the junction left unmatched. This CDR3 region has 13 residues. The CDR3 DNA reads as TGCGCCAGCAGCCATGACAGGGCCGAGACCCAGTACTTC. Amino acids: CASSHDRAETQYF.

The V gene is TRBV4-3, the J gene TRBJ2-3, with D unclear. The germline V and J ends were trimmed by 2 bases and 4 bases, with 4 bases remaining between them. The germline CDR1 and CDR2 sequences are LGHNA and YSLEER. CDR3 size: 12 residues. For the CDR3, the DNA is TGCGCCAGCAGCCAAAACTCAGATACGCAGTATTTT. Translated: CASSQNSDTQYF.

The V and J genes are TRBV5-5 and TRBJ2-3, with 7 bases identical to TRBD1. Germline CDR1 reads SGHKS; CDR2 reads YYEKEE (reference sequence). The CDR3 is 14 residues long. Trimming cost V 2 bases and J 3 bases; bases outside gene matches: 3. The chain's CDR3 is CASSLGGGTDTQYF. The CDR3 DNA reads as TGTGCCAGCAGCTTAGGGGGCGGGACAGATACGCAGTATTTT.

The chain uses TRBV9 and TRBJ2-3; D may be TRBD2 (6 bases). Germline V gene lookup returns CDR1 SGDLS and CDR2 YYNGEE. With 0 bases removed from V and 0 bases from J, the gap between germline ends came to 14 bases. The CDR3 is made up of 17 amino acids. The CDR3 loop reads CASSVGDLAPSTDTQYF. DNA of the CDR3: TGTGCCAGCAGCGTAGGGGATCTAGCGCCTAGCACAGATACGCAGTATTTT.

CDR3 sequence (DNA): TGTGCCAGCAGCCAAGGGGGGGTAGCTTTCTTT. It codes for CASSQGGVAFF. The rearrangement links TRBV3-1 (or the pseudogene TRBV3-2) to TRBJ1-1, with D perhaps matching TRBD1 (5 bases). Germline V gene data show CDR1 as LGHDT and CDR2 as YNNKEL (reference sequence). The CDR3 sequence is 11 residues long. V was clipped by 1 base and J by 10 bases, with 7 bases between them.

This clone has more than one count but fewer than ten. The rearrangement links TRBV19 to TRBJ1-3; tentatively, D is TRBD1 (5 bases). CDR1 is LNHDA and CDR2 is SQIVND in the germline V gene (reference sequence). CDR3 length: 13 amino acids. V shed 6 bases and J shed 2 bases, with 8 bases lying between them. The CDR3 here is CASSVRAGNTIYF. As DNA, the CDR3 is TGTGCCAGTAGCGTCAGGGCTGGAAACACCATATATTTT.

The chain links TRBV5-1 to TRBJ2-3, with D tentatively TRBD2 (5 bases). Trimming removed 7 bases at V and 1 base at J, with 16 bases between. The CDR3 contains 15 residues. Per germline, CDR1 SGHRS and CDR2 YFSETQ. CDR3 residues: CASLPVGSGTDTQYF. In DNA form, the CDR3 reads TGCGCCAGCCTCCCGGTTGGTAGCGGCACAGATACGCAGTATTTT.

Many counts were recorded for this clone. The chain combines TRBV5-1 with TRBJ1-5, with D possibly being TRBD1 (5 bases). Trimming left V 0 bases short and J 3 bases short, with 10 bases between. The germline gives CDR1 SGHRS, CDR2 YFSETQ. This CDR3 is 15 amino acids long. The CDR3 sequence is CASSLAGRANQPQHF. The CDR3 DNA reads TGCGCCAGCAGCTTGGCCGGCAGGGCCAATCAGCCCCAGCATTTT. The full variable domain, with the rest looked up from reference TRBV5-1 and TRBJ1-5, is KAGVTQTPRYLIKTRGQQVTLSCSPISGHRSVSWYQQTPGQGLQFLFEYFSETQRNKGNFPGRFSGRQFSNSRSEMNVSTLELGDSALYLCASSLAGRANQPQHFGDGTRLSIL.

This clone was counted ten times or more. The rearrangement joins TRBV6-4 to TRBJ1-2; D might be TRBD1 (5 bases). The CDR3 is made up of 14 amino acids. Trimming stripped 3 bases from V and 3 bases from J, with 11 bases between. The germline V gene has CDR1 MRHNA and CDR2 SNTAGT. The DNA of the CDR3 is TGTGCCAGCAGTGATTCGGGGGTGGACTATGGCTACACCTTC. Its translation: CASSDSGVDYGYTF.

This clone appeared once. This chain uses TRBV19 with TRBJ1-6; the match to TRBD1 covers 9 bases. The CDR3 runs to 13 residues. V gave up 9 bases and J gave up 9 bases; unmatched junction bases: 6. Germline V lookup: CDR1 LNHDA, CDR2 SQIVND (reference sequence). CDR3 sequence: CASLGQGISPLHF. The CDR3, as DNA: TGTGCCAGCCTTGGACAGGGGATTTCACCCCTCCACTTT.

The chain is built from TRBV9 and TRBJ2-7, with 7 bases matching TRBD1. V shed 0 bases and J 5 bases; nucleotides not matched to a gene: 17. This CDR3 is built from 18 residues. In germline, CDR1 is SGDLS, CDR2 YYNGEE. The CDR3 loop reads CASSVAPPWNTGENEQYF. The CDR3 DNA follows: TGTGCCAGCAGCGTAGCCCCGCCCTGGAACACAGGGGAGAACGAGCAGTACTTC.

J is TRBJ1-6 and V is TRBV7-2, with 10 bases identical to TRBD1. With V trimmed by 4 bases and J by 8 bases, 11 bases remained unmatched. CDR1 is SGHTA and CDR2 is FQGNSA in the germline V gene. This CDR3 has 17 residues. In DNA, the CDR3 is TGTGCCAGCAGCTCCCAGGGGACAGGGGTTAGTGATTCACCCCTCCACTTT. Its protein product is CASSSQGTGVSDSPLHF.

The chain combines TRBV3-1 (or the pseudogene TRBV3-2) with TRBJ1-5; D is ambiguous. Germline CDR1 LGHDT, CDR2 YNNKEL (reference sequence). This CDR3 is 17 amino acids long. V lost 1 base and J lost 0, with 13 bases in between. CDR3 coding DNA: TGTGCCAGCAGCCAAGTCTTGGCGGATCATAGCAATCAGCCCCAGCATTTT. Amino acids: CASSQVLADHSNQPQHF.

V usage is TRBV7-6 and J usage is TRBJ1-1, with D unclear. V gave up 3 bases and J gave up 5 bases, with 19 bases separating them. The CDR3 runs to 16 residues. Looked up from germline, CDR1 is SGHVS and CDR2 is FNYEAQ. The CDR3 bases are TGTGCCAGCAGCTTCAAGGCGGCGATTCGAGTAACTGAAGCTTTCTTT. It is translated as CASSFKAAIRVTEAFF.

The rearrangement uses TRBV10-3 and TRBJ2-1; 8 bases are shared with TRBD2. This CDR3 contains 14 residues. V lost 11 bases and J lost 2; bases outside the gene matches: 8. Germline V gene sequence: CDR1 ENHRY, CDR2 SYGVKD. The CDR3 nucleotides read TGTGCCTCGAGTGATAGCGGGGCCTACAATGAGCAGTTCTTC. The encoded protein is CASSDSGAYNEQFF.

Here the CDR3 reads CAIKLAGEGTDTQYF. The CDR3 DNA is TGTGCCATCAAACTAGCGGGGGAAGGGACAGATACGCAGTATTTT. The chain combines TRBV10-3 with TRBJ2-3, with TRBD2 identical over 11 bases. Trimming removed 7 bases from V and 3 bases from J; junction bases left unmatched: 6. The CDR3 runs 15 residues. From germline, CDR1 is ENHRY and CDR2 SYGVKD.